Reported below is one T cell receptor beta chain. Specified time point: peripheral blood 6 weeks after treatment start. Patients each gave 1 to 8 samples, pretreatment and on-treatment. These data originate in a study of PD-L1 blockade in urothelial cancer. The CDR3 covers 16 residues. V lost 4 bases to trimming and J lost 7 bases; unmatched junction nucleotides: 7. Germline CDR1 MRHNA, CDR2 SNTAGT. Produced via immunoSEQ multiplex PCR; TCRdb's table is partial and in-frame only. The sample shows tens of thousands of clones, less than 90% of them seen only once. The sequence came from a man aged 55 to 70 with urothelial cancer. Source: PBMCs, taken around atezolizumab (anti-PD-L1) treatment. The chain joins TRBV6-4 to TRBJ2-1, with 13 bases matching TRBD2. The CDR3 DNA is TGTGCCAGCAGTGCGGGACTAGCGGGATTCGGGAATGAGCAGTTCTTC. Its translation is CASSAGLAGFGNEQFF.